This T cell receptor (beta chain) was captured by sequencing in a study of T-cell reconstitution after alpha-beta-depleted transplantation in children. Overall study results and limits: T cells produced anew were the main source of T-cell counts and diversity one year after transplant. The study reportedly traced alpha-beta T cells about two months after transplant to several hundred expanded graft clones.

This CDR3 is 17 amino acids long. Trimming removed 4 bases from V and 7 bases from J; junction bases left unmatched: 14. The germline V gene encodes CDR1 SGHNT and CDR2 YYREEE (reference sequence). Preparation of the TCRbeta library involved a method that used unique molecular identifiers. TCRdb re-analysed the PCR reads in MiXCR, keeping a single row per CDR3 protein. The profile shows roughly 100,000 distinct CDR3 sequences, 6% to 9% of them singletons. Only a few counts were recorded for this clonotype. Antigen unknown. The sequencing used PBMCs, collected before TCRalphabeta/CD19-depleted stem cell transplant. This chain joins TRBV5-4 and TRBJ2-1, with 10 nucleotides matching TRBD1. The clonotype was recovered from a boy younger than 10 with acute lymphoblastic leukemia, due to receive a stem cell transplant. CDR3 coding DNA: TGTGCCAGCAGCATAGACAGGGGGCACCCACCCCAAAATGAGCAGTTCTTC. Translated: CASSIDRGHPPQNEQFF. Looking up the rest from reference TRBV5-4 and TRBJ2-1 gives the full variable domain: ETGVTQSPTHLIKTRGQQVTLRCSSQSGHNTVSWYQQALGQGPQFIFQYYREEENGRGNFPPRFSGLQFPNYSSELNVNALELDDSALYLCASSIDRGHPPQNEQFFGPGTRLTVL.